One sample yielded the 2 T cell receptor beta chains listed below, sequenced in a study of cytomegalovirus exposure and HLA in healthy donors. The PCR used 60 Vbeta and 13 Jbeta primers. Sequencing was performed with immunoSEQ multiplex PCR; in TCRdb, only in-frame clones are kept and a portion is missing. The sample contains some 89,000 clones, 78% of which appear only once. Sequencing used PBMCs. The receptors stem from a woman between 40 and 50 years old in good health and CMV-seropositive.

The V gene is TRBV7-9, the J gene TRBJ2-7; 7 bases align to TRBD2. Germline values: CDR1 SEHNR, CDR2 FQNEAQ (reference sequence). The V and J ends lost 5 bases and 4 bases, in that order; junction bases with no gene match: 8. The CDR3 loop spans 14 amino acids. CDR3 residues: CASSLREGSYEQYF. The CDR3 bases are TGTGCCAGCAGCCTAAGGGAGGGGAGTTACGAGCAGTACTTC.

The chain recombines TRBV5-1 with TRBJ2-5; TRBD2 matches at 14 bases. Germline-derived CDR1 and CDR2 are SGHRS and YFSETQ. V shed 1 base, J shed 5 bases, and the junction held 7 bases outside the gene matches. The CDR3 spans 17 residues. DNA for the CDR3: TGCGCCAGCAGCTTGACCGGGACTAGCGGGAGTTGGGAGACCCAGTACTTC. It translates to CASSLTGTSGSWETQYF.